A single sample is the source of the 8 T cell receptor beta chains below, sequenced in a study of shared clonotypes between healthy human individuals (dated by TCRdb to 2019 to 2021). Library prep was done by the immunoSEQ multiplex PCR assay. This is the immuneACCESS table as TCRdb keeps it, with only in-frame sequences that have V and J called. A part of the clones is gone; compared with another copy, unresolved V genes explain less than half, and the rest is unexplained. For this sample there are roughly 400,000 clones; just over 95% appear just once. The ten most abundant clones make up approximately 0.32% of the sample. The sequenced material came from memory CD8+ T cells sorted from blood. Read against the paper, the sample's cell subset or site label means: CD45RO+ cells pooled with CCR7-negative TemRA cells. The origin of the receptors is a man in his thirties or forties in good health.

The chain links TRBV29-1 to TRBJ2-1; the D call may be TRBD1 or TRBD2 (5 bases each). Germline-derived CDR1 and CDR2 are SQVTM and ANQGSEA. This CDR3 has 15 residues. V dropped 2 bases and J dropped 0 bases, with 11 bases sitting between them. Here the CDR3 DNA reads TGCAGCGTTGAACTGAGAGGGGCCTCCTACAATGAGCAGTTCTTC. It yields the protein CSVELRGASYNEQFF.

The chain couples TRBV28 to TRBJ1-1, with D unresolved. The ends were cut back, 4 bases at V and 5 bases at J, with 8 bases in the middle. Germline values: CDR1 MDHEN, CDR2 SYDVKM. The CDR3 loop spans 12 amino acids. CDR3 nucleotides: TGTGCCAGCAGTTCCCCCGCGACTGAAGCTTTCTTT. Protein: CASSSPATEAFF.

A note on this clone: This sample includes further DNA sequences coding for the same CDR3. This chain links TRBV5-4 with TRBJ2-3; TRBD2 matches at 7 bases. After removal of 4 bases from V and 1 base from J, the junction contained 0 bases not matched to a gene. The germline gives CDR1 SGHNT, CDR2 YYREEE (reference sequence). The length of the CDR3 is 13 residues. The CDR3 DNA sequence: TGTGCCAGCAGCACTAGCGGCACAGATACGCAGTATTTT. Amino acids: CASSTSGTDTQYF.

The CDR3: CASSLARGVDTQYF. CDR3 bases: TGCGCCAGCAGCTTGGCCAGAGGGGTAGATACGCAGTATTTT. V usage is TRBV5-1 and J usage is TRBJ2-3; D might be TRBD1 or TRBD2, each matching 5 bases. Deletions cut 0 bases from V and 5 bases from J, with 10 bases between. The CDR3 runs 14 residues. From germline, CDR1 is SGHRS and CDR2 YFSETQ.

The V gene is TRBV9, the J gene TRBJ2-4; D is unresolved. Germline values: CDR1 SGDLS, CDR2 YYNGEE. The CDR3 runs to 13 residues. Trimming shortened V by 3 bases and J by 0 bases, and 4 bases separated the two germline ends. The CDR3 protein is CASSGVAKNIQYF. In DNA, the CDR3 is TGTGCCAGCAGCGGGGTAGCCAAAAACATTCAGTACTTC.

The chain couples TRBV14 to TRBJ1-4; TRBD1 is a possible D gene (6 bases). V was shortened by 2 bases and J by 14 bases, with 21 bases between the two germline ends. Germline CDR1 and CDR2: SGHDN and FVKESK. The CDR3 length is 15 residues. This chain's CDR3 is CASSQWGTGSPRLFF. The CDR3 DNA sequence: TGTGCCAGCAGCCAATGGGGAACAGGGTCCCCCCGGCTGTTTTTT.

The rearrangement links TRBV11-2 to TRBJ2-3; 13 bases line up with TRBD2. This CDR3 has 17 residues. Germline V gene data show CDR1 as SGHAT and CDR2 as FQNNGV. J lost 7 bases, V lost 4 bases, and 11 bases had no gene match. CDR3 sequence: CASSWGILAGGPYTQYF. The CDR3 nucleotides read TGTGCCAGCAGCTGGGGCATACTAGCGGGAGGGCCGTATACGCAGTATTTT.

The chain carries TRBV27 and TRBJ2-7, with 11 bases matching TRBD2. The CDR3 contains 15 residues. With 6 bases clipped from V and 0 bases from J, the junction kept 4 bases outside the gene matches. The germline V gene has CDR1 MNHEY and CDR2 SMNVEV (reference sequence). As DNA, the CDR3 is TGTGCCAGCAGGCCTAGCGGGGGGAGCTCCTACGAGCAGTACTTC. This sequence encodes CASRPSGGSSYEQYF.